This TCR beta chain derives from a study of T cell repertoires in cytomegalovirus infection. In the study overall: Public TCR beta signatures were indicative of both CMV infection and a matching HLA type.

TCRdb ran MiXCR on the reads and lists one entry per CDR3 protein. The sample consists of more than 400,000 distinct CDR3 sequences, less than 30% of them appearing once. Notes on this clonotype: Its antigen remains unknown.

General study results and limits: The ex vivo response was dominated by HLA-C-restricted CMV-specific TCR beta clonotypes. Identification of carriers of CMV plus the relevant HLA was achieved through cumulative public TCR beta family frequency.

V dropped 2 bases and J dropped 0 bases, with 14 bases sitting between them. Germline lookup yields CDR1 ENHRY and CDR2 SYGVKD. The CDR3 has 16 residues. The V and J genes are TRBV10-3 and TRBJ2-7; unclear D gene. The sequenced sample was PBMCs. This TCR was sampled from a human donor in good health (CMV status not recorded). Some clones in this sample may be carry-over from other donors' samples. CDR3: CAISENPTQSSYEQYF. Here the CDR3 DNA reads TGTGCCATCAGTGAGAATCCGACCCAGAGCTCCTACGAGCAGTACTTC.